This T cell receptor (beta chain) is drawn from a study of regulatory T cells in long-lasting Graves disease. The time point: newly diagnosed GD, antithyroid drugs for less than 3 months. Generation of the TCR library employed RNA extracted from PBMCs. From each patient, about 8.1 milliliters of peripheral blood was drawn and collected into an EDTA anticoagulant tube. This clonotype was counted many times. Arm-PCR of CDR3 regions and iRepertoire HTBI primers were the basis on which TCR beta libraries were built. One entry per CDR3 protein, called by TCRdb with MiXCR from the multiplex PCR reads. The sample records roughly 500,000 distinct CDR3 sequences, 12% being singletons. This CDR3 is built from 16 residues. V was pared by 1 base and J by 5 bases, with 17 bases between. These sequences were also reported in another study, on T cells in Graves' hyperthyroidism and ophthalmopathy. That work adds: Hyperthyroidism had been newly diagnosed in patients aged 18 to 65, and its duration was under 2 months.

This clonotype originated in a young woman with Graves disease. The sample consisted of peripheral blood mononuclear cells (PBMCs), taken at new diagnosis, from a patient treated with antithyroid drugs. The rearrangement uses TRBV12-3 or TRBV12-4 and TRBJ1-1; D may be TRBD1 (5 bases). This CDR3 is CASSLVVGLGATEAFF. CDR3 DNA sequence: TGTGCCAGCAGTTTAGTTGTGGGGCTAGGGGCAACTGAAGCTTTCTTT.